The 10 T cell receptor beta chains below come from one sample, sequenced in a study of cytomegalovirus exposure and HLA in healthy donors. 60 Vbeta and 13 Jbeta primers were used in PCR. This table comes from immunoSEQ multiplex PCR, and its TCRdb copy is limited to in-frame clones, with some not included. The table includes 100,000 to 120,000 clones, about four fifths detected once. Sequencing used PBMCs. The origin of the receptors is a man aged 30-40 years in good health and CMV-seronegative.

The gene calls are TRBV9 and TRBJ2-1; maybe TRBD1 (6 bases). Per germline, CDR1 SGDLS and CDR2 YYNGEE. V was shortened by 3 bases and J by 5 bases, with 12 bases between the two germline ends. The CDR3 has 14 amino acids. The CDR3 region has the DNA TGTGCCAGCAGCGACCTAGGACAGCACAATGAGCAGTTCTTC. This gives the protein CASSDLGQHNEQFF.

The rearrangement links TRBV19 to TRBJ2-1, with 9 bases that match TRBD2. This CDR3 is 15 amino acids long. Trimming at V came to 3 bases and at J to 6 bases, leaving 6 bases not matched to a gene. Germline CDR1 and CDR2: LNHDA and SQIVND (reference sequence). The CDR3 coding sequence is TGTGCCAGTAGTATGCCCCGGACTAGCGCCAATGAGCAGTTCTTC. This sequence encodes CASSMPRTSANEQFF.

The V and J genes are TRBV13 and TRBJ1-1, with D possibly matching TRBD1 (6 bases). Germline V gives CDR1 PRHDT, CDR2 FYEKMQ (reference sequence). V lost 1 base to trimming and J lost 1 base, with 7 bases between them. This CDR3 is 14 amino acids long. CDR3 loop: CASSLAGQNTEAFF. CDR3 DNA sequence: TGTGCCAGCAGCTTAGCGGGACAGAACACTGAAGCTTTCTTT.

This chain links TRBV5-6 with TRBJ2-5; no reliable D call. The J call may be in error: the DNA end matches TRBJ2-7 better. There are 11 residues in the CDR3. In germline, CDR1 is SGHDT, CDR2 YYEEEE. The CDR3 protein is CASSSRYEQYF. DNA of the CDR3: TGTGCCAGCAGCTCGCGGTACGAGCAGTACTTC.

This clone was counted only a few times. This chain uses TRBV7-2 with TRBJ1-2; 7 bases are a match to TRBD1. The CDR3 runs to 16 residues. Germline CDR1 is SGHTA and CDR2 is FQGNSA. V lost 5 bases to trimming and J lost 4 bases; unmatched junction nucleotides: 13. CDR3: CASSEDRDSFSYGYTF. The CDR3, as DNA: TGTGCCAGCAGCGAGGACCGGGACAGCTTTTCCTATGGCTACACCTTC.

J is TRBJ2-2 and V is TRBV18, with D possibly TRBD2 on 6 matching bases. The CDR3 sequence is 16 residues long. The V gene lost 3 bases and the J gene lost 4 bases, with 15 bases spanning the gap. In germline, CDR1 is KGHSH, CDR2 LQKENI. The CDR3 loop reads CASSPLTGVVTGELFF. CDR3 nucleotide sequence: TGTGCCAGCTCACCGTTGACGGGGGTCGTCACCGGGGAGCTGTTTTTT.

This chain uses TRBV20-1 with TRBJ2-7; D may be TRBD2 (5 bases). V lost 3 bases to trimming and J lost 7 bases, with 10 bases between them. The CDR3 is made up of 11 amino acids. Germline V gene lookup returns CDR1 DFQATT and CDR2 SNEGSKA (reference sequence). The CDR3 sequence: CSARTGKEQYF. CDR3 coding DNA: TGCAGTGCTAGGACGGGGAAAGAGCAGTACTTC.

This clone was recorded once. The chain is built from TRBV5-6 and TRBJ1-4; D unresolved. CDR1 SGHDT and CDR2 YYEEEE come from the germline V gene. This CDR3 comprises 16 residues. Trimming stripped 1 base from V and 0 bases from J, with 10 bases between. CDR3: CASSLYGVATNEKLFF. CDR3 DNA sequence: TGTGCCAGCAGCTTGTACGGGGTCGCAACTAATGAAAAACTGTTTTTT.

A few counts support this clone. The chain links TRBV6-5 to TRBJ2-1; 9 bases are shared with TRBD2. The V and J ends lost 6 bases and 5 bases, in that order; junction bases with no gene match: 5. This CDR3 has 14 residues. Germline V gene sequence: CDR1 MNHEY, CDR2 SVGAGI. This CDR3 reads CASRGTSSNNEQFF. The DNA of the CDR3 is TGTGCCAGCAGGGGGACTAGCTCGAACAATGAGCAGTTCTTC.

V usage is TRBV10-3 and J usage is TRBJ2-2, with 11 bases matching TRBD1. The CDR3 runs to 15 residues. J was trimmed by 4 bases and V by 3 bases; bases with no gene match: 1. Germline V lookup: CDR1 ENHRY, CDR2 SYGVKD. The CDR3 nucleotides read TGTGCCATCAGTGAAGGGACAGGGGGCACCGGGGAGCTGTTTTTT. The encoded protein is CAISEGTGGTGELFF.